The 10 T cell receptor beta chains listed next were all sequenced from one sample in a study of shared clonotypes between healthy human individuals. This table comes from immunoSEQ multiplex PCR, and its TCRdb copy is limited to in-frame clones, with some not included. Here the sample spans roughly 760,000 clones, under 80% being singletons. Source material: memory CD4+ T cells sorted from blood. Regarding subset: CD45RA-negative fraction. These receptors all stem from a woman aged 25-40 years in good health.

J is TRBJ2-1 and V is TRBV5-5, with 7 bases matching TRBD2. The germline gives CDR1 SGHKS, CDR2 YYEKEE (reference sequence). This CDR3 comprises 16 residues. Losses at the gene ends were 1 base for V and 1 base for J; bases not matched to a gene: 5. This chain's CDR3 is CASSLMGGGSYNEQFF. DNA of the CDR3: TGTGCCAGCAGCTTGATGGGGGGAGGGTCCTACAATGAGCAGTTCTTC.

The chain uses TRBV27 and TRBJ1-5; 7 bases align to TRBD1. CDR3 length: 16 amino acids. V was pared by 6 bases and J by 7 bases, with 15 bases of the junction left unmatched. Germline values: CDR1 MNHEY, CDR2 SMNVEV (reference sequence). Here the CDR3 reads CASSLRGRGTKQPQHF. The CDR3, as DNA: TGTGCCAGCAGCCTTCGGGGCAGGGGGACTAAGCAGCCCCAGCATTTT.

This chain uses TRBV28 with TRBJ2-3, with 9 positions matching TRBD1. There are 15 residues in the CDR3. Per the germline V gene, CDR1 is MDHEN and CDR2 is SYDVKM. V lost 8 bases to trimming and J lost 2 bases; unmatched junction nucleotides: 8. The CDR3 region is CASATGGLDTDTQYF. The CDR3 nucleotides are TGTGCCAGCGCCACAGGGGGCCTTGACACAGATACGCAGTATTTT.

V gene TRBV11-3 combines with J gene TRBJ2-1; D call uncertain. Germline loops: CDR1 SGHNT, CDR2 YENEEA. This CDR3 contains 13 residues. The V gene lost 2 bases and the J gene lost 9 bases, with 11 bases spanning the gap. CDR3 protein: CASSLIGRSEQFF. As DNA, the CDR3 is TGTGCCAGCAGCTTAATTGGCCGTAGTGAGCAGTTCTTC. The entire variable domain, with the rest obtained from reference TRBV11-3 and TRBJ2-1, is as follows: EAGVVQSPRYKIIEKKQPVAFWCNPISGHNTLYWYLQNLGQGPELLIRYENEEAVDDSQLPKDRFSAERLKGVDSTLKIQPAELGDSAVYLCASSLIGRSEQFFGPGTRLTVL.

This clone has at least ten counts. The chain has TRBV4-2 and TRBJ2-2; 8 bases fit TRBD1. The germline V gene encodes CDR1 LGHNA and CDR2 YNFKEQ. V lost 6 bases to trimming and J lost 0 bases; unmatched junction nucleotides: 9. The CDR3 has 17 residues. CDR3 DNA: TGTGCCAGCAGTCTCGGACAGGGTTTGACGAACACCGGGGAGCTGTTTTTT. Residues: CASSLGQGLTNTGELFF.

This clone has more than one count but fewer than ten. The J gene is TRBJ1-1, the V gene TRBV7-2; D ambiguous. The germline gives CDR1 SGHTA, CDR2 FQGNSA. V dropped 5 bases and J dropped 6 bases, with 16 bases sitting between them. The CDR3 totals 14 residues. Here the CDR3 reads CASSPRILGSEAFF. In DNA, the CDR3 is TGTGCCAGCAGCCCTCGGATCCTGGGGTCTGAAGCTTTCTTT.

The chain couples TRBV6-1 to TRBJ2-7, with D unclear. The CDR3 loop spans 14 amino acids. Germline CDR1 MNHNS, CDR2 SASEGT. V was trimmed by 7 bases and J by 0 bases, leaving 13 bases between them. The CDR3 loop is CASTQPLSSYEQYF. CDR3 nucleotide sequence: TGTGCCAGCACCCAGCCTCTGAGCTCCTACGAGCAGTACTTC.

The genes are TRBV5-1 and TRBJ2-5; a weak D match, TRBD2 (6 bases). The CDR3 covers 13 residues. V was cut by 4 bases and J by 1 base, with 8 bases left in between. Germline V gives CDR1 SGHRS, CDR2 YFSETQ. This chain's CDR3 is CASSGGIQETQYF. In DNA, the CDR3 is TGCGCCAGCAGCGGCGGGATCCAAGAGACCCAGTACTTC. Supplemented by reference TRBV5-1 and TRBJ2-5, the full variable domain reads KAGVTQTPRYLIKTRGQQVTLSCSPISGHRSVSWYQQTPGQGLQFLFEYFSETQRNKGNFPGRFSGRQFSNSRSEMNVSTLELGDSALYLCASSGGIQETQYFGPGTRLLVL.

The chain links TRBV19 to TRBJ2-3; no clear D gene. Germline V gives CDR1 LNHDA, CDR2 SQIVND (reference sequence). Trimming stripped 9 bases from V and 4 bases from J, with 20 bases between. The CDR3 length is 15 residues. The CDR3: CASKLRYGAADTQYF. The DNA of the CDR3 is TGTGCCAGCAAACTAAGGTACGGCGCGGCAGATACGCAGTATTTT.

Of note for this clone: Other DNA sequences from this sample encode an identical CDR3 as well. The CDR3, as DNA: TGTGCCAGCAGCTTAACAAAGGCCTACGAGCAGTACTTC. This translates into CASSLTKAYEQYF. The chain has TRBV7-2 and TRBJ2-7; no clear D gene. Trimming cost V 2 bases and J 2 bases, with 7 bases left between them. The CDR3 length is 13 residues. Germline CDR1 SGHTA, CDR2 FQGNSA. Variable domain in full (rest from reference TRBV7-2 and TRBJ2-7): GAGVSQSPSNKVTEKGKDVELRCDPISGHTALYWYRQSLGQGLEFLIYFQGNSAPDKSGLPSDRFSAERTGGSVSTLTIQRTQQEDSAVYLCASSLTKAYEQYFGPGTRLTVT.